Each of the 26 T cell receptor beta chains below was sequenced from the same sample in a study of human T cells and chemical hapten exposure (dated by TCRdb to about 2021). Explained via the paper, the time point label denotes: pre-sensitization, week 0. The treatment or condition label on this specimen signifies: therapeutic diphenylcyclopropenone sensitization with weekly scalp DPC. Library generation was performed with RACE. Instrument used: NextSeq 500. The public sequencing data were trimmed at Q25 with fastp and processed into clonotypes with MiXCR by TCRdb, which kept only in-frame beta chains. When rows share a CDR3 protein, they turn into one entry using the most common DNA and genes. Across this sample there are a few hundred thousand distinct CDR3 sequences, with roughly 7.4% seen only once. The ten largest clones take up 1.2% of the sample. The sequencing here drew on whole blood, taken in connection with sensitization to the hapten diphenylcyclopropenone (DPC). Source of these receptors: a man between 18 and 35 years old with alopecia areata. Some clones in this sample may be carry-over from other donors' samples.

The rearrangement uses TRBV7-9 and TRBJ1-2; D is uncertain. Trimming took off 5 bases at V and 4 bases at J, with 17 bases between the two ends. The CDR3 runs 15 residues. Germline CDR1 is SEHNR and CDR2 is FQNEAQ (reference sequence). The CDR3 DNA follows: TGTGCCAGCAGCCCACGTGGGGAGTGGGTCTATGGCTACACCTTC. It codes for CASSPRGEWVYGYTF.

In its sample, this clonotype was seen many times. The chain employs TRBV6-2 or TRBV6-3 and TRBJ1-5; D is perhaps TRBD1 (6 bases). Deletions cut 2 bases from V and 1 base from J, with 9 bases between. Germline V gives CDR1 MNHEY, CDR2 SVGEGT. The CDR3 runs to 15 residues. In DNA form, the CDR3 reads TGTGCCAGCAGTTACCCCGGGGGCAGCAATCAGCCCCAGCATTTT. Amino acid sequence: CASSYPGGSNQPQHF.

This clonotype turned up a few times. The CDR3 loop is CASSFLNQPQHF. The CDR3 nucleotides read TGTGCCAGCAGCTTCTTAAATCAGCCCCAGCATTTT. The chain joins TRBV7-9 to TRBJ1-5; no clear D gene. This CDR3 is built from 12 residues. Trimming removed 3 bases at V and 4 bases at J, with 4 bases between. Germline CDR1 reads SEHNR; CDR2 reads FQNEAQ (reference sequence).

This clonotype occurred a few times. The V and J genes are TRBV28 and TRBJ2-6; D not certain. The germline V and J ends were trimmed by 6 bases and 4 bases, with 10 bases remaining between them. CDR1 is MDHEN, CDR2 SYDVKM, per germline. The CDR3 extends over 14 amino acids. The CDR3 loop is CASRLGWGANVLTF. Written as DNA, the CDR3 is TGTGCCAGCAGATTGGGATGGGGGGCCAACGTCCTGACTTTC.

This clonotype occurred many times. CDR3 amino acids: CASRPTGWRGEAFF. CDR3 nucleotide sequence: TGTGCCAGCAGACCGACAGGGTGGAGGGGGGAAGCTTTCTTT. The rearrangement uses TRBV12-3 or TRBV12-4 and TRBJ1-1, with TRBD1 matching over 7 bases. Trimming took 6 bases from V and 8 from J; bases not matched to a gene: 12. The CDR3 sequence is 14 residues long.

The chain uses TRBV9 and TRBJ2-7; D ambiguous. Germline lookup yields CDR1 SGDLS and CDR2 YYNGEE. The germline V and J ends were trimmed by 3 bases and 5 bases, with 18 bases remaining between them. The CDR3 extends over 15 amino acids. CDR3 residues: CASSARTQRSDEQYF. The CDR3 DNA follows: TGTGCCAGCAGCGCTCGGACCCAAAGGAGCGACGAGCAGTACTTC.

This clonotype has at least ten counts. The J gene is TRBJ1-3, the V gene TRBV3-1; no clear D gene. The CDR3 length is 13 residues. Germline assignment: CDR1 LGHDT and CDR2 YNNKEL (reference sequence). Trimming took off 4 bases at V and 2 bases at J, with 6 bases between the two ends. CDR3 loop: CASSPWPGNTIYF. CDR3 nucleotides: TGTGCCAGCAGCCCATGGCCTGGAAACACCATATATTTT.

This clonotype was seen ten or more times. V is TRBV11-2 and J is TRBJ2-7, with D unclear. V lost 7 bases and J 3 bases, leaving 16 bases between the germline ends. This CDR3 has 14 residues. In germline, CDR1 is SGHAT, CDR2 FQNNGV. The CDR3, as DNA: TGTGCCAGCACCCCCAGTTTGACCCACTACGAGCAGTACTTC. As protein: CASTPSLTHYEQYF.

This chain connects TRBV5-8 to TRBJ2-1; no reliable D call. V gave up 2 bases and J gave up 0 bases, with 9 bases separating them. The length of the CDR3 is 15 residues. CDR1 SGHTS and CDR2 YDEGEE come from the germline V gene. CDR3 nucleotides: TGTGCCAGCAGCTTCGGAGCCAGCTCCTACAATGAGCAGTTCTTC. This codes for CASSFGASSYNEQFF. Drawing the rest from reference TRBV5-8 and TRBJ2-1, the complete variable domain is EAGVTQSPTHLIKTRGQQATLRCSPISGHTSVYWYQQALGLGLQFLLWYDEGEERNRGNFPPRFSGRQFPNYSSELNVNALELEDSALYLCASSFGASSYNEQFFGPGTRLTVL.

This clonotype showed up just a few times. The chain joins TRBV2 to TRBJ2-4; 9 nucleotides agree with TRBD1. Per the germline V gene, CDR1 is SNHLY and CDR2 is FYNNEI. J lost 8 bases, V lost 4 bases, and 9 bases had no gene match. The CDR3 loop spans 15 amino acids. CDR3 region: CASSVSGTGLDIQYF. For the CDR3, the DNA is TGTGCCAGCAGTGTTTCCGGGACAGGGCTGGACATTCAGTACTTC.

This clonotype has just a few counts. The genes are TRBV11-2 and TRBJ2-3, with D tentatively TRBD2 (6 bases). V lost 3 bases and J lost 0, with 10 bases in between. Per germline, CDR1 SGHAT and CDR2 FQNNGV. The CDR3 sequence is 15 residues long. The CDR3, as DNA: TGTGCCAGCAGCTTTTTCGGGGGAAGCACAGATACGCAGTATTTT. Translating it yields CASSFFGGSTDTQYF.

This clonotype was recorded at least ten times. CDR3 region: CASSYSGDPSYEQYF. The CDR3 nucleotides read TGTGCCAGCAGTTACTCAGGGGACCCCTCCTACGAGCAGTACTTC. The chain is built from TRBV6-5 and TRBJ2-7, with D perhaps being TRBD1 or TRBD2 (5 bases each). The CDR3 consists of 15 residues. Trimming removed 0 bases from V and 0 bases from J, with 9 bases in between. Germline loops: CDR1 MNHEY, CDR2 SVGAGI.

The chain uses TRBV12-5 and TRBJ1-5; D may be TRBD1 (6 bases). From germline, CDR1 is LGHNT and CDR2 FRNRAP. Between the trimmed V and J ends, which lost 6 bases and 4 bases, there was a span of 13 bases. This CDR3 contains 14 residues. The DNA for the CDR3 is TGTGCTAGTGGCCACGGACAGCGAAATCAGCCCCAGCATTTT. Amino acids: CASGHGQRNQPQHF.

The V gene is TRBV18, the J gene TRBJ1-3, with no clear D. The germline V gene encodes CDR1 KGHSH and CDR2 LQKENI. The V and J ends lost 1 base and 3 bases respectively, with 10 bases between them. The CDR3 has 15 amino acids. CDR3 loop: CASSPLSPFGNTIYF. In DNA, the CDR3 is TGTGCCAGCTCACCACTAAGTCCCTTTGGAAACACCATATATTTT.

This clonotype appeared a few times. The chain has TRBV5-6 and TRBJ2-3; 8 bases fit TRBD2. The CDR3 covers 16 residues. The germline V gene encodes CDR1 SGHDT and CDR2 YYEEEE. V was pared by 0 bases and J by 5 bases, with 8 bases of the junction left unmatched. The CDR3 spells CASSLGAGGERDTQYF. CDR3 sequence (DNA): TGTGCCAGCAGCTTGGGAGCCGGGGGGGAGAGAGATACGCAGTATTTT.

V is TRBV5-1 and J is TRBJ2-7, with 13 positions matching TRBD2. The CDR3 length is 15 residues. V lost 2 bases and J lost 4; bases outside the gene matches: 3. Per the germline V gene, CDR1 is SGHRS and CDR2 is YFSETQ. The CDR3 protein is CASSFRTSGGYEQYF. The CDR3 DNA reads TGCGCCAGCAGCTTCAGGACTAGCGGGGGTTACGAGCAGTACTTC.

In its sample, this clonotype was seen a few times. The V call is TRBV5-1, the J call TRBJ2-1; no definite D call. Trimming pared 2 bases from V and 4 bases from J, leaving 7 bases between. The CDR3 consists of 13 residues. CDR1 SGHRS and CDR2 YFSETQ come from the germline V gene. CDR3 nucleotides: TGCGCCAGCAGCTTATGGCAGTACAATGAGCAGTTCTTC. Its translation is CASSLWQYNEQFF.

This clonotype came up a few times. The gene calls are TRBV27 and TRBJ1-4, with a possible D match to TRBD1 (5 bases). CDR3 length equals 14 residues. In germline, CDR1 is MNHEY, CDR2 SMNVEV (reference sequence). Trimming shortened V by 11 bases and J by 2 bases, and 15 bases separated the two germline ends. The CDR3 loop is CACSDRGTNEKLFF. The CDR3, as DNA: TGTGCCTGCTCGGACCGGGGGACTAATGAAAAACTGTTTTTT.

The J gene is TRBJ2-5, the V gene TRBV5-1, with D perhaps TRBD1 (5 bases). Trimming removed 4 bases from V and 1 base from J, with 11 bases in between. CDR1 SGHRS and CDR2 YFSETQ come from the germline V gene. CDR3 length: 14 amino acids. CDR3 coding DNA: TGCGCCAGCAGCCAAGGGGTCCCCCAAGAGACCCAGTACTTC. Translated: CASSQGVPQETQYF.

This chain joins TRBV4-3 and TRBJ2-3, with a weak D call TRBD1 (6 bases). The CDR3 is made up of 14 amino acids. Germline assignment: CDR1 LGHNA and CDR2 YSLEER. Between the trimmed V and J ends, which lost 1 base and 3 bases, there was a span of 8 bases. CDR3 nucleotide sequence: TGCGCCAGCAGCCAAGCGGACAGAACAGATACGCAGTATTTT. Residues: CASSQADRTDTQYF.

The chain is built from TRBV12-3 or TRBV12-4 and TRBJ2-1, with 8 bases identical to TRBD2. The trim removed 5 bases at V and 2 bases at J, leaving 2 bases unmatched. There are 14 residues in the CDR3. CDR3 protein: CASSVSGTYNEQFF. The DNA of the CDR3 is TGTGCCAGCAGTGTTAGCGGGACCTACAATGAGCAGTTCTTC.

The V gene is TRBV7-9, the J gene TRBJ1-6, with D perhaps matching TRBD1 (5 bases). V gave up 7 bases and J gave up 7 bases, with 32 bases separating them. Germline V gene data show CDR1 as SEHNR and CDR2 as FQNEAQ (reference sequence). The CDR3 covers 20 residues. CDR3 in amino acids: CASMSWHSGTVGFKNSPLHF. The CDR3 DNA reads TGTGCCAGCATGTCGTGGCACAGTGGGACCGTGGGATTCAAAAATTCACCCCTCCACTTT. The complete variable domain, with remaining parts taken from reference TRBV7-9 and TRBJ1-6, reads DTGVSQNPRHKITKRGQNVTFRCDPISEHNRLYWYRQTLGQGPEFLTYFQNEAQLEKSRLLSDRFSAERPKGSFSTLEIQRTEQGDSAMYLCASMSWHSGTVGFKNSPLHFGNGTRLTVT.

V usage is TRBV6-2 or TRBV6-3 and J usage is TRBJ2-1; tentatively, D is TRBD2 (6 bases). The CDR3 totals 14 residues. Germline values: CDR1 MNHEY, CDR2 SVGEGT. The V end was cut by 5 bases, the J end by 6 bases, with 14 bases between. CDR3 DNA sequence: TGTGCCAGCAGTGACTGGAGGGACGGCAATGAGCAGTTCTTC. This gives the protein CASSDWRDGNEQFF.

The chain has TRBV2 and TRBJ2-1; the D gene is possibly TRBD1 (6 bases). The CDR3 consists of 13 residues. V lost 3 bases to trimming and J lost 7 bases, with 10 bases between them. Per germline, CDR1 SNHLY and CDR2 FYNNEI. CDR3 residues: CASSEPQGNEQFF. The CDR3 DNA reads TGTGCCAGCAGTGAGCCCCAGGGGAATGAGCAGTTCTTC.

This clonotype was recorded many times. The rearrangement joins TRBV4-1 to TRBJ1-2, with no clear D. Germline V gives CDR1 MGHRA, CDR2 YSYEKL. The CDR3 has 19 amino acids. The germline V and J ends were trimmed by 1 base and 2 bases, with 23 bases remaining between them. The CDR3 sequence is CASSQGPLRTSTTNYGYTF. In nucleotides, the CDR3 is TGCGCCAGCAGCCAAGGGCCCCTAAGGACCTCCACCACGAACTATGGCTACACCTTC.

This clonotype turned up a few times. The rearrangement uses TRBV7-2 and TRBJ2-5, with TRBD1 as a possible D gene (6 bases). Germline values: CDR1 SGHTA, CDR2 FQGNSA. The CDR3 loop spans 16 amino acids. V lost 4 bases to trimming and J lost 9 bases, with 24 bases between them. The CDR3 reads CASSSRRPGHPGAQYF. The CDR3 region has the DNA TGTGCCAGCAGCTCTAGAAGACCGGGACACCCTGGGGCCCAGTACTTC.